This T cell receptor (beta chain) was obtained from a study of T-cell reconstitution after alpha-beta-depleted transplantation in children. Many counts were recorded for this clonotype. The TCRbeta library incorporated unique molecular identifiers. Using its own MiXCR run on the PCR reads, TCRdb lists one record per CDR3 protein. The sample contains around 200,000 distinct CDR3 sequences, approximately 10% of which appear only once. The clonotype originates from a human donor who donated a stem cell graft to a child with acute lymphoblastic leukemia. Material: PBMCs from the stem cell graft donor, obtained from the stem cell graft.

The CDR3 protein is CASSQVSISNEQFF. The CDR3 DNA reads TGCGCCAGCAGCCAAGTCTCGATCAGTAACGAGCAGTTCTTC. The chain uses TRBV4-3 and TRBJ2-1; D not resolved. The V gene lost 1 base and the J gene lost 10 bases, with 14 bases spanning the gap. The CDR3 is 14 amino acids. Germline V lookup: CDR1 LGHNA, CDR2 YSLEER.